This TCR beta chain was captured in a study of OX40 agonist ivuxolimab in advanced cancers. Germline loops: CDR1 SEHNR, CDR2 FQNEAQ (reference sequence). V trimming: 1 base; J trimming: 9 bases; junction bases outside the gene matches: 11. The CDR3 totals 15 residues. Using immunoSEQ multiplex PCR, the repertoire was profiled, and TCRdb retains in-frame clones only, with some absent. The profile shows fewer than 45,000 clones, around 89% of them singletons. This specimen consisted of CD4+ or CD8+ T cells sorted from blood, obtained in a trial of the OX40 agonist ivuxolimab. The chain carries TRBV7-9 and TRBJ1-1, with 7 bases matching TRBD1. The clonotype originates from an adult with an advanced solid tumor such as melanoma, head and neck, liver or kidney cancer. This CDR3 is CASSLGEKPGQKAFF. In nucleotides, the CDR3 is TGTGCCAGCAGCTTAGGCGAAAAGCCGGGACAGAAAGCTTTCTTT.